This T cell receptor beta chain was profiled in a study of shared clonotypes between healthy human individuals. Study-wide findings and caveats: Owing to a small donor count, the genetic and exposure-history diversity represented was limited.

Germline V lookup: CDR1 SGHNT, CDR2 YYREEE (reference sequence). The V segment lost 3 bases and the J segment 1 base; nucleotides outside the gene matches: 3. The CDR3 consists of 14 residues. Per the original methods: Junction-only sequences without quality scores came from ImmunoSEQ, so filtering differed. This table comes from immunoSEQ multiplex PCR, and its TCRdb copy is limited to in-frame clones, with some not included. For V, J and clone size, that table is used; D and trimming come from the DNA. Seen here are roughly 500,000 clones, around 73% observed once, and the top ten hold around 13%. In its sample, this clone was seen once. Its antigen is unidentified.

The specimen sequenced was PBMCs. This clonotype was sampled from a woman in her 40s in good health. Some clones in this sample may be carry-over from other donors' samples. The rearrangement joins TRBV5-4 to TRBJ1-1; 7 nucleotides agree with TRBD1. Here the CDR3 reads CASSWGQQNTEAFF. The CDR3 DNA sequence: TGTGCCAGCAGCTGGGGACAGCAGAACACTGAAGCTTTCTTT. Looking up the rest from reference TRBV5-4 and TRBJ1-1 gives the full variable domain: ETGVTQSPTHLIKTRGQQVTLRCSSQSGHNTVSWYQQALGQGPQFIFQYYREEENGRGNFPPRFSGLQFPNYSSELNVNALELDDSALYLCASSWGQQNTEAFFGQGTRLTVV.